This is a list of T cell receptor beta chains from one sample in a study of T-cell reconstitution after alpha-beta-depleted transplantation in children. TCRdb independently ran MiXCR on the PCR reads; one entry per CDR3 protein. The table records around 800,000 distinct CDR3 sequences, 16% of them present only once. Sequencing was performed on PBMCs, mostly from graft donor cells, taken 360 days after TCRalphabeta/CD19-depleted stem cell transplant. Receptors originate from a male patient younger than 18 who had a stem cell transplant for acute lymphoblastic leukemia, so the T cells may come from the graft donor. Both conserved end residues are part of each CDR3. D genes are given only for firm matches. The size field is filled for only some rows; it gives once, few, many or a size class.

v_gene,d_gene,abundance,j_gene,CDR3nt,CDR3aa
TRBV5-1,.,few,TRBJ2-7,TGCGCCAGCAATTGGGGCTATAACTCCTACGAGCAGTACTTC,CASNWGYNSYEQYF
TRBV4-1,.,.,TRBJ2-7,TGCGCCAGCAGCCTCCTCGCCCGGGGCACGAGCTCCTACGAGCAGTACTTC,CASSLLARGTSSYEQYF
TRBV12-3/TRBV12-4,.,many,TRBJ2-7,TGTGCCAGCAGTTTAAGGGCGGCGGCGAGCTCCTACGAGCAGTACTTC,CASSLRAAASSYEQYF
TRBV20-1,TRBD2,.,TRBJ2-7,TGCAGTGCTAGAGATCCGAGACCGGGACTAGCGGGAGGCCATATCCCCGCCTACGAGCAGTACTTC,CSARDPRPGLAGGHIPAYEQYF
TRBV29-1,TRBD1,.,TRBJ2-4,TGCAGCGTTGTAGGGGGCGCGGACATTCAGTACTTC,CSVVGGADIQYF
TRBV3-1,.,many,TRBJ2-7,TGTGCCAGCAGCCACCAGACCAGGCAAGGTAACGAGCAGTACTTC,CASSHQTRQGNEQYF
TRBV12-3/TRBV12-4,.,many,TRBJ1-5,TGTGCCAGCAGTCCTCCCGGGGCGCAGCCCCAGCATTTT,CASSPPGAQPQHF
TRBV7-3,.,few,TRBJ2-1,TGTGCCAGCAGCCCCCGACAGCGGCGGGGGCAGTTCTTC,CASSPRQRRGQFF
TRBV20-1,TRBD2,few,TRBJ2-7,TGCAGTGCATCCGGGACTAGCGGAGCGTCCTACGAGCAGTACTTC,CSASGTSGASYEQYF
TRBV3-1,.,few,TRBJ1-2,TGTGCCAGCAGCCAGGAGATATACTATGGCTACACCTTC,CASSQEIYYGYTF
TRBV7-9,TRBD1,.,TRBJ1-1,TGTGCCAGCAGCCGGACAGGGGGTATCGGGAACACTGAAGCTTTCTTT,CASSRTGGIGNTEAFF
TRBV12-3/TRBV12-4,.,few,TRBJ1-5,TGTGCCAGCAGTTTGGCTATCCCCCTTCAGCCCCAGCATTTT,CASSLAIPLQPQHF
TRBV2,.,few,TRBJ1-5,TGTGCCAGCAGTGAAGGGCAGGGCCAGCCCCAGCATTTT,CASSEGQGQPQHF
TRBV29-1,.,many,TRBJ2-6,TGCAGCGCCCTCCCACAGGGATCTGGGGCCAACGTCCTGACTTTC,CSALPQGSGANVLTF
TRBV27,TRBD1,few,TRBJ2-7,TGTGCCAGCAGTTTAGGTGGACAGGCGTGGTTC,CASSLGGQAWF
TRBV18,.,few,TRBJ2-5,TGTGCCAGCTCATCCGCAACTGGAGGGTCCGGGACCCAGTACTTC,CASSSATGGSGTQYF
TRBV4-1,.,many,TRBJ2-1,TGCGCCAGCAGCCAAGTGGTCAGCCCATATAATGAGCAGTTCTTC,CASSQVVSPYNEQFF
TRBV5-1,.,few,TRBJ1-2,TGCGCCAGCAGCTTGCCTCCGACAGGAGAGTATGGCTACACCTTC,CASSLPPTGEYGYTF
TRBV20-1,.,.,TRBJ1-5,TGCAGTGCTAAGACAGACACAGATCAGCCCCAGCATTTT,CSAKTDTDQPQHF
TRBV12-3/TRBV12-4,TRBD2,few,TRBJ2-3,TGTGCCAGCAGTTCCCTCGGACTAGCGGGAGTGACAGATACGCAGTATTTT,CASSSLGLAGVTDTQYF
TRBV6-2/TRBV6-3,.,few,TRBJ2-2,TGTGCCAGCATAAACCCCCTCGGGGGCCCGATTGGTGGGGAGCTGTTTTTT,CASINPLGGPIGGELFF
TRBV6-1,TRBD2,.,TRBJ2-2,TGTGCCAGCACCCCGTCGGGGGGCACCGGGGAGCTGTTTTTT,CASTPSGGTGELFF
TRBV20-1,.,many,TRBJ2-1,TGCAGTGCCGCCGACTGGGGCGATGAGCAGTTCTTC,CSAADWGDEQFF
TRBV6-5,.,.,TRBJ1-4,TGTGCCAGCAGTTACTCTCCGGTAACTGAAAAACTGTTTTTT,CASSYSPVTEKLFF
TRBV30,.,.,TRBJ2-4,TGTGCCTGGAGTGTACTAGGCGACAAAAACATTCAGTACTTC,CAWSVLGDKNIQYF
TRBV29-1,.,.,TRBJ2-7,TGCAGCGTTGAAGATGGCCATCTAGCAGCTGCCGGGGAGCAGTACTTC,CSVEDGHLAAAGEQYF
TRBV5-5,TRBD1,many,TRBJ1-1,TGTGCCAGCAGCTACAGGGGGATTGAAGCTTTCTTT,CASSYRGIEAFF
TRBV18,TRBD2,many,TRBJ2-7,TGTGCCAGCTCACCCTTTTCAGGGAGGGGTAACTACGAGCAGTACTTC,CASSPFSGRGNYEQYF
TRBV3-1,TRBD2,.,TRBJ2-7,TGTGCCAGCAGCCAAGCAACCTTCGCGGGAGAATCGAGTGAGCAGTACTTC,CASSQATFAGESSEQYF
TRBV5-1,TRBD1,few,TRBJ2-7,TGCGCCAGCAGCTTGGGGAACAGGGGGCACTACGAGCAGTACTTC,CASSLGNRGHYEQYF
TRBV7-2,.,few,TRBJ2-7,TGTGCCAGCAGCTTCCGGTCCGGGTGGGAGCAGTACTTC,CASSFRSGWEQYF
TRBV7-9,TRBD2,.,TRBJ2-1,TGTGCCAGCGGGCCCTTAGCGGGAGGGGTCAATGAGCAGTTCTTC,CASGPLAGGVNEQFF
TRBV12-3/TRBV12-4,.,few,TRBJ1-1,TGTGCCAGCAGTTTATTGGCCGCTGGTTGGGTTTTCTTT,CASSLLAAGWVFF
TRBV12-3/TRBV12-4,.,few,TRBJ2-1,TGTGCCAGCAGTTTACCCTCGACTAGACTCTCCTACAATGAGCAGTTCTTC,CASSLPSTRLSYNEQFF
TRBV7-3,TRBD2,many,TRBJ2-3,TGTGCCAGCAGCTCTTCTAGCGGATTAGACACAGATACGCAGTATTTT,CASSSSSGLDTDTQYF